Sample share makes the clone carrying this T cell receptor (beta chain) large. Its target is unknown. Using immunoSEQ multiplex PCR, the repertoire was profiled, and TCRdb retains in-frame clones only, with some absent. The table lists about 33,000 clones, around nine tenths of them singletons. This entry belongs to a study of OX40 agonist ivuxolimab in advanced cancers. Study overall: Dose-escalation patients had hepatocellular carcinoma, melanoma, renal cell or head and neck cancer.

The CDR3 totals 15 residues. V shed 8 bases and J shed 2 bases, with 17 bases lying between them. Germline loops: CDR1 SSHAT, CDR2 FNYEAQ (reference sequence). Study outcomes and limitations: At 0.1 to 3.0 mg/kg and by week 6, CD4+ and CD8+ T cells in the blood had expanded clonally. Patients who responded partially at 0.1-3.0 mg/kg showed clonal expansion ranking among the lowest. Antigens targeted by the expanded peripheral T cells were not determined.

The chain couples TRBV7-7 to TRBJ2-3; maybe TRBD2 (5 bases). This material consisted of CD4+ or CD8+ T cells sorted from blood, taken in a trial of the OX40 agonist ivuxolimab. This TCR derives from an adult with an advanced solid tumor such as melanoma, head and neck, liver or kidney cancer. The CDR3 coding sequence is TGTGCCAGCGCCCCCTCGACTACCTCCACAGATACGCAGTATTTT. Its protein product is CASAPSTTSTDTQYF.